The entry below gives a single T cell receptor (beta chain) sequence along with its context. As yet, its antigen is unknown. The sample originates from a study of T cell responses to AZD1222 COVID-19 vaccine. The ends were cut back, 2 bases at V and 6 bases at J, with 16 bases in the middle. The germline CDR1 and CDR2 sequences are MNHEY and SVGAGI. The CDR3 length is 15 residues. Overall study results and limits: The study identified only five to seven AZD1222 recipients as seropositive at baseline.

The repertoire was sequenced with immunoSEQ multiplex PCR; TCRdb's copy has only in-frame clones and lacks some. The table has about 150,000 clones, more than 70% seen once. The chain carries TRBV6-5 and TRBJ2-5; D is ambiguous. Sequencing was performed on peripheral blood, taken on day 0 of MenACWY control vaccination. This sequence was found in an adult in good health. CDR3 coding DNA: TGTGCCAGCAGTTACGACTGGGGAAAGGGAAAGACCCAGTACTTC. Its protein is CASSYDWGKGKTQYF.